The clone carrying this T cell receptor beta chain has more than one count but fewer than ten. Germline loops: CDR1 MNHEY, CDR2 SMNVEV (reference sequence). J was trimmed by 6 bases and V by 3 bases; bases with no gene match: 4. The CDR3 extends over 13 amino acids. The source of the sample is a study of blood T cell repertoires in COVID-19. The repertoire was sequenced with immunoSEQ multiplex PCR; TCRdb's copy has only in-frame clones and lacks some. The data show approximately 36,000 clones, with around 84% seen just once and approximately 1.6% held by the top ten. The clonotype originates from a man in his sixties with COVID-19, enrolled during active disease. The specimen sequenced was peripheral blood. The V gene is TRBV27, the J gene TRBJ1-2; TRBD1 aligns across 7 bases. The CDR3 nucleotides are TGTGCCAGCAGTTTTAGACAGGGAAATGGCTACACCTTC. Its translation is CASSFRQGNGYTF.